One and the same sample provided the 15 T cell receptor beta chains below, sequenced in a study of blood T cell repertoires in COVID-19. TCRdb's copy holds only in-frame clones and misses some; the assay was immunoSEQ multiplex PCR. The sample includes just under 300,000 clones, around 84% seen only once; the top ten take 1.3%. What was sequenced was peripheral blood. These receptors came from a man between 65 and 85 years old with acute or convalescent COVID-19.

The V call is TRBV7-9, the J call TRBJ2-1, with TRBD1 matching over 7 bases. The CDR3 has 16 residues. V trimming: 6 bases; J trimming: 3 bases; junction bases outside the gene matches: 11. Germline CDR1 and CDR2: SEHNR and FQNEAQ (reference sequence). CDR3 DNA: TGTGCCAGCAGGACGGGACAGCTCCTCGTCTACAATGAGCAGTTCTTC. Translation: CASRTGQLLVYNEQFF.

This rearrangement joins TRBV20-1 to TRBJ2-3, with 7 bases that match TRBD2. Germline CDR1 is DFQATT and CDR2 is SNEGSKA (reference sequence). The CDR3 length is 15 residues. Losses at the gene ends were 3 bases for V and 0 bases for J; bases not matched to a gene: 6. As DNA, the CDR3 is TGCAGTGCTAGTCGGCGCGGGGGTAGCACAGATACGCAGTATTTT. Protein: CSASRRGGSTDTQYF.

V gene TRBV5-1 combines with J gene TRBJ2-2, with 11 bases matching TRBD2. Germline CDR1 SGHRS, CDR2 YFSETQ. The CDR3 is made up of 15 amino acids. The V and J ends lost 5 bases and 3 bases, in that order; junction bases with no gene match: 3. CDR3: CASRGLADYTGELFF. DNA of the CDR3: TGCGCCAGCAGGGGACTAGCGGACTACACCGGGGAGCTGTTTTTT.

The rearrangement joins TRBV18 to TRBJ1-4; D gene ambiguous. Germline CDR1 reads KGHSH; CDR2 reads LQKENI. The CDR3 runs 14 residues. V gave up 3 bases and J gave up 8 bases, with 13 bases separating them. CDR3 residues: CASSPIRVPEKLFF. The CDR3 DNA reads as TGTGCCAGCTCACCTATCCGGGTTCCGGAAAAACTGTTTTTT.

The V call is TRBV30, the J call TRBJ1-6; D not resolved. Looked up from germline, CDR1 is GTSNPN and CDR2 is SVGIG (reference sequence). V was clipped by 4 bases and J by 8 bases, with 21 bases between them. This CDR3 comprises 16 residues. The CDR3 DNA is TGTGCCTGGAAAAGGCTAGAACCGGGTCCTGATTCACCCCTCCACTTT. Its protein is CAWKRLEPGPDSPLHF.

The chain combines TRBV4-3 with TRBJ1-1; no clear D. Trimming cost V 0 bases and J 8 bases, with 13 bases left between them. Germline V CDR1 and CDR2: LGHNA, YSLEER. The CDR3 covers 14 residues. CDR3: CASSQDGGGGEAFF. The DNA for the CDR3 is TGCGCCAGCAGCCAAGACGGTGGAGGCGGCGAAGCTTTCTTT.

The CDR3 loop is CAWSSRAPDTQYF. The CDR3 DNA reads as TGTGCCTGGAGTAGCCGAGCCCCAGATACGCAGTATTTT. The chain employs TRBV30 and TRBJ2-3; unclear D gene. The germline V gene encodes CDR1 GTSNPN and CDR2 SVGIG (reference sequence). V was trimmed by 2 bases and J by 4 bases, leaving 10 bases between them. The length of the CDR3 is 13 residues.

This chain links TRBV15 with TRBJ2-1, with 10 bases lining up with TRBD2. This CDR3 spans 15 amino acids. The V and J ends lost 0 bases and 14 bases, in that order; junction bases with no gene match: 10. The germline V gene encodes CDR1 LNHNV and CDR2 YYDKDF (reference sequence). CDR3 in amino acids: CATSRDVIAGGVEFF. CDR3 nucleotides: TGTGCCACCAGCAGAGATGTGATAGCGGGGGGTGTGGAGTTCTTC. Full variable domain (outside the CDR3, taken from reference TRBV15 and TRBJ2-1): DAMVIQNPRYQVTQFGKPVTLSCSQTLNHNVMYWYQQKSSQAPKLLFHYYDKDFNNEADTPDNFQSRRPNTSFCFLDIRSPGLGDTAMYLCATSRDVIAGGVEFFGPGTRLTVL.

This chain connects TRBV28 to TRBJ1-1; D gene unclear. CDR3 length: 13 residues. Germline values: CDR1 MDHEN, CDR2 SYDVKM. Trimming removed 2 bases from V and 1 base from J, with 5 bases in between. The CDR3 nucleotides read TGTGCCAGCAGTTTAATAGCGAACACTGAAGCTTTCTTT. Residues: CASSLIANTEAFF.

This clone was seen once. The chain has TRBV7-6 and TRBJ2-3, with D hard to call. Trimming pared 0 bases from V and 6 bases from J, leaving 4 bases between. The germline V gene has CDR1 SGHVS and CDR2 FNYEAQ. The CDR3 consists of 12 residues. The CDR3 spells CASSLARDTQYF. The CDR3 DNA is TGTGCCAGCAGCTTAGCACGGGATACGCAGTATTTT.

The chain uses TRBV6-5 and TRBJ2-2, with D unresolved. This CDR3 contains 12 residues. Deletions cut 7 bases from V and 4 bases from J, with 7 bases between. Germline V gene sequence: CDR1 MNHEY, CDR2 SVGAGI. The CDR3 here is CASNRFTGELFF. The CDR3 DNA reads TGTGCCAGCAATCGGTTCACCGGGGAGCTGTTTTTT.

This clone was detected a few times. V gene TRBV28 combines with J gene TRBJ1-5; 7 positions agree with TRBD1. The CDR3 runs to 15 residues. V was pared by 4 bases and J by 2 bases, with 5 bases of the junction left unmatched. Germline V CDR1 and CDR2: MDHEN, SYDVKM. The DNA of the CDR3 is TGTGCCAGCAGTTCGACAGGGATTGGCAATCAGCCCCAGCATTTT. As protein: CASSSTGIGNQPQHF. Drawing the rest from reference TRBV28 and TRBJ1-5, the complete variable domain is DVKVTQSSRYLVKRTGEKVFLECVQDMDHENMFWYRQDPGLGLRLIYFSYDVKMKEKGDIPEGYSVSREKKERFSLILESASTNQTSMYLCASSSTGIGNQPQHFGDGTRLSIL.

The chain joins TRBV28 to TRBJ2-7, with D possibly being TRBD1 (6 bases). Germline CDR1 and CDR2: MDHEN and SYDVKM. Trimming took off 5 bases at V and 3 bases at J, with 17 bases between the two ends. The CDR3 sequence is 15 residues long. The CDR3 region has the DNA TGTGCCAGCAGTCCTTTAGGGGGAATCAACTACGAGCAGTACTTC. Its protein product is CASSPLGGINYEQYF.

The rearrangement links TRBV14 to TRBJ2-1, with TRBD1 identical over 10 bases. From germline, CDR1 is SGHDN and CDR2 FVKESK. The CDR3 runs to 21 residues. V lost 8 bases, J lost 0 bases, and 22 bases stayed unmatched. DNA of the CDR3: TGTGCCAGCCCCAGGGACAGGGGCAACGGCCCTCGGGGTAGCTCCTACAATGAGCAGTTCTTC. Protein: CASPRDRGNGPRGSSYNEQFF.

The J gene is TRBJ2-1, the V gene TRBV11-1; 10 nucleotides align to TRBD2. The ends lost 5 bases at V and 3 bases at J; junction bases unmatched: 4. The length of the CDR3 is 15 residues. Germline lookup yields CDR1 SGHAT and CDR2 FQDESV (reference sequence). CDR3: CASSLSGGVYNEQFF. DNA for the CDR3: TGTGCCAGCAGCCTCAGCGGGGGGGTCTACAATGAGCAGTTCTTC.